This T cell receptor (beta chain) was retrieved from a study of T-cell reconstitution after alpha-beta-depleted transplantation in children. Study-wide results and limits: Surviving recipient T cells and thymic progenitors produced the high day-60 TCRbeta diversity seen in some patients. Hyperexpanded clones declined; after one year, newly produced T cells mostly supplied diversity. Alpha-beta T cells present about two months after transplant were reported to originate from several hundred expanded graft clones.

As it was prepared, the TCRbeta library received unique molecular identifiers. TCRdb re-derived calls from the PCR reads in MiXCR, one entry per CDR3 protein. The sample has about 980,000 distinct CDR3 sequences; about 29% are singletons. This CDR3 contains 17 residues. The V gene end was trimmed by 0 bases and the J gene end by 4 bases; junction bases not matched to a gene: 8. The V gene's germline CDR1 is SGHDN and CDR2 FVKESK. In regard to this clonotype: Its antigen remains unidentified.

This TCR was recovered from a boy less than two years old who had a stem cell transplant for SCID, so the T cells may come from the graft donor. Sequencing used PBMCs, mostly from graft donor cells, obtained 360 days after TCRalphabeta/CD19-depleted stem cell transplant. This chain uses TRBV14 with TRBJ2-2; 7 bases agree with TRBD2. The CDR3 nucleotides read TGTGCCAGCAGCCAAGACCCCGTTTCTAGCGGCACCGGGGAGCTGTTTTTT. Translated: CASSQDPVSSGTGELFF.